Presented here are 17 T cell receptor beta chains from one specimen sequenced in a study of patients and donors after allogeneic stem cell transplantation. TCRdb re-called the RT-PCR reads with MiXCR, one entry per CDR3 protein. Among about a million distinct CDR3 sequences listed, over 15% were seen once. Sequencing was carried out using blood, either unsorted or a sorted T cell fraction (not recorded which). These TCRs come from a human donor who was either an allogeneic HSCT recipient or a stem cell or donor lymphocyte infusion donor (not recorded which). It is not recorded whose cells these are; they may come from a transplant donor.

The chain joins TRBV20-1 to TRBJ2-1; D may be TRBD1 (6 bases). CDR1 DFQATT and CDR2 SNEGSKA come from the germline V gene (reference sequence). The V and J ends lost 1 base and 8 bases respectively, with 15 bases between them. The CDR3 is 14 amino acids. CDR3 sequence: CSARGETGPDEQFF. The CDR3 DNA is TGCAGTGCTAGAGGTGAGACAGGCCCGGATGAGCAGTTCTTC.

The table lists this clonotype with a few counts. The V call is TRBV12-3 or TRBV12-4, the J call TRBJ1-4; 9 bases map to TRBD1. This CDR3 is built from 15 residues. V shed 6 bases, J shed 7 bases, and the junction held 9 bases outside the gene matches. Written as DNA, the CDR3 is TGTGCCAGCAGCCCGGGACAGGGTGGGGGTGAAAAACTGTTTTTT. Residues: CASSPGQGGGEKLFF.

The J gene is TRBJ2-2, the V gene TRBV6-1; the D gene is possibly TRBD2 (7 bases). The CDR3 sequence is 14 residues long. Germline CDR1 and CDR2: MNHNS and SASEGT. V shed 6 bases and J shed 8 bases, with 16 bases lying between them. CDR3 coding DNA: TGTGCCAGCAGCCCCGAGGGGGGGCGAGGGGAGCTGTTTTTT. Its protein product is CASSPEGGRGELFF.

This clonotype has just a few counts. This chain joins TRBV25-1 and TRBJ1-2; 7 bases fit TRBD1. V shed 2 bases and J 11 bases; nucleotides not matched to a gene: 11. Germline loops: CDR1 MGHDK, CDR2 SYGVNS. The CDR3 is made up of 14 amino acids. CDR3 sequence: CASSESYRGVSYTF. DNA for the CDR3: TGTGCCAGCAGTGAAAGTTACAGGGGCGTTTCATACACCTTC.

The chain links TRBV29-1 to TRBJ1-2; D uncertain. This CDR3 contains 12 residues. The germline V gene has CDR1 SQVTM and CDR2 ANQGSEA. Trimming took off 4 bases at V and 4 bases at J, with 10 bases between the two ends. The CDR3 DNA sequence: TGCAGCGTTGCGGTACCTATCTATGGCTACACCTTC. Translating it yields CSVAVPIYGYTF.

Only a few counts were recorded for this clonotype. This chain links TRBV20-1 with TRBJ1-1; no firm D call. V was shortened by 3 bases and J by 10 bases, with 9 bases between the two germline ends. In germline, CDR1 is DFQATT, CDR2 SNEGSKA (reference sequence). This CDR3 has 10 residues. The CDR3 DNA reads as TGCAGTGCTAGTGACATTCGAGCTTTCTTT. The encoded protein is CSASDIRAFF.

This clonotype was recorded a few times. The rearrangement joins TRBV24-1 to TRBJ2-1; D is ambiguous. Trimming pared 1 base from V and 7 bases from J, leaving 10 bases between. This CDR3 contains 14 residues. Germline V CDR1 and CDR2: KGHDR, SFDVKD. CDR3 nucleotide sequence: TGTGCCACCAGTGATTTCGAGGTGTGGAATGAGCAGTTCTTC. Residues: CATSDFEVWNEQFF.

This sequence joins TRBV3-1 and TRBJ2-7, with 15 bases lining up with TRBD2. Per germline, CDR1 LGHDT and CDR2 YNNKEL (reference sequence). The CDR3 sequence is 16 residues long. Trimming removed 5 bases from V and 5 bases from J; junction bases left unmatched: 7. This chain's CDR3 is CASSIGLAGGGNEQYF. The CDR3 nucleotides are TGTGCCAGCAGCATAGGACTAGCGGGAGGGGGGAACGAGCAGTACTTC.

This clonotype was seen more than once but under ten times. The gene calls are TRBV20-1 and TRBJ2-1; D might be TRBD1 or TRBD2, each matching 5 bases. CDR3 length: 16 residues. Germline CDR1 and CDR2: DFQATT and SNEGSKA (reference sequence). Trimming cost V 0 bases and J 3 bases, with 15 bases left between them. CDR3 region: CSARDPPGRVYNEQFF. The CDR3 DNA reads as TGCAGTGCTAGAGACCCGCCGGGACGAGTCTACAATGAGCAGTTCTTC.

This clonotype was seen a handful of times. The J gene is TRBJ2-1, the V gene TRBV25-1; possibly TRBD2 for D (5 bases). The germline gives CDR1 MGHDK, CDR2 SYGVNS. Trimming removed 8 bases from V and 8 bases from J, with 16 bases in between. This CDR3 contains 13 residues. Here the CDR3 DNA reads TGTGCCAGCTCCATCCGGGAAACCGATGAGCAGTTCTTC. This sequence encodes CASSIRETDEQFF.

This clonotype came up many times. The chain employs TRBV5-1 and TRBJ2-4; maybe TRBD1 (5 bases). CDR1 and CDR2 from the germline V gene are SGHRS and YFSETQ. Trimming took 5 bases from V and 3 from J, leaving 12 bases between them. The CDR3 is 14 residues long. The CDR3, as DNA: TGCGCCAGCAGTTCAACAGGCAACAAAAACATTCAGTACTTC. This sequence encodes CASSSTGNKNIQYF.

This sequence joins TRBV27 and TRBJ2-6, with D unclear. The length of the CDR3 is 13 residues. V was pared by 7 bases and J by 6 bases, with 10 bases between. Germline V lookup: CDR1 MNHEY, CDR2 SMNVEV (reference sequence). CDR3 loop: CASKRASANVLTF. Written as DNA, the CDR3 is TGTGCCAGCAAGAGAGCTTCGGCCAACGTCCTGACTTTC. Combining the CDR3 with reference TRBV27 and TRBJ2-6 gives the whole variable domain EAQVTQNPRYLITVTGKKLTVTCSQNMNHEYMSWYRQDPGLGLRQIYYSMNVEVTDKGDVPEGYKVSRKEKRNFPLILESPSPNQTSLYFCASKRASANVLTFGAGSRLTVL.

The V call is TRBV4-1, the J call TRBJ2-2, with unresolved D. The CDR3 is 16 residues long. Germline V gives CDR1 MGHRA, CDR2 YSYEKL. V was clipped by 1 base and J by 0 bases, with 9 bases between them. CDR3 nucleotide sequence: TGCGCCAGCAGCCAAGCCGCCCAATCGAACACCGGGGAGCTGTTTTTT. Translation: CASSQAAQSNTGELFF.

This sequence joins TRBV20-1 and TRBJ1-2; the D gene is possibly TRBD1 (6 bases). CDR3 length equals 13 residues. Germline V lookup: CDR1 DFQATT, CDR2 SNEGSKA (reference sequence). CDR3 nucleotides: TGCAGCGCACGGTGGCCGACAGGAAATGGCTACACCTTC. Its translation is CSARWPTGNGYTF.

In this sample, this clonotype turned up a few times. The J gene is TRBJ2-3, the V gene TRBV24-1; 9 positions agree with TRBD2. The germline CDR1 and CDR2 sequences are KGHDR and SFDVKD. This CDR3 is 15 amino acids long. The trim removed 6 bases at V and 1 base at J, leaving 4 bases unmatched. The CDR3 loop is CATSLSGGGTDTQYF. The DNA for the CDR3 is TGTGCCACCAGTCTTAGCGGGGGCGGCACAGATACGCAGTATTTT.

The gene calls are TRBV4-3 and TRBJ1-1; TRBD1 aligns across 9 bases. This CDR3 has 14 amino acids. Germline CDR1 reads LGHNA; CDR2 reads YSLEER. The trim removed 4 bases at V and 6 bases at J, leaving 6 bases unmatched. The CDR3 DNA is TGCGCCAGCAGCCGGACAGGGGTTTCTCCTGAAGCTTTCTTT. Translating gives CASSRTGVSPEAFF.

This clonotype was observed a handful of times. The rearrangement links TRBV5-1 to TRBJ1-1; no reliable D call. This CDR3 spans 17 amino acids. V lost 4 bases, J lost 0 bases, and 19 bases lay in between. Germline loops: CDR1 SGHRS, CDR2 YFSETQ. DNA of the CDR3: TGCGCCAGCAGCGGGATAACGGACGCGTCCATGAACACTGAAGCTTTCTTT. It is translated as CASSGITDASMNTEAFF.